These T cell receptor beta chains were read from a single sample in a study of blood T cell repertoires in COVID-19. Clones were read by immunoSEQ multiplex PCR, and TCRdb kept only the in-frame ones, dropping some. The table lists some 190,000 clones, roughly 80% of them singletons. Sequencing input: peripheral blood. The receptors come from a man aged 55 to 70 with acute or convalescent COVID-19. Each CDR3 is given without its conserved first and last residue.

>TRBV30|TRBJ1-4
AWMGTGNEKLF
>TRBV25-1|TRBJ1-1
ASSEGETTWRNTEAF
>TRBV27|TRBJ1-1
ATRDGGRVEAF
>TRBV7-9|TRBJ1-3
ASSLNRNTRGNTIY
>TRBV6-5|TRBJ1-6
ASSSRRGNSPLH
>TRBV6-6|TRBJ2-5
ASSYLGLQGTQY
>TRBV11-3|TRBJ2-5
ASSLGSGGPQETQY
>TRBV23-1|TRBJ1-1
ASRNTGARLILMNTEAF
>TRBV6-5|TRBJ2-2
ASSRSGTNTGELF
>TRBV5-1|TRBJ2-1
ASSTLDSGSRDEQF
>TRBV28|TRBJ2-7
ATGLLAGGPYEQY
>TRBV25-1|TRBJ1-6
ASSASSNSPLH
>TRBV5-6|NA
ASSQQGGQPQY
>TRBV2|TRBJ2-2
ASSDPGQGANTGELF
>TRBV5-3|TRBJ1-6
ARSLGQGNSPLH
>TRBV5-8|TRBJ1-5
ASSLSDWGGQGIGQPQH
>TRBV6-5|TRBJ1-5
ASSYAGARQPQH
>TRBV25-1|TRBJ2-1
ASIGGVNEQF
>TRBV5-4|TRBJ2-1
ASSLGQGWL
>TRBV9|TRBJ2-1
ASSVQVGSPGEQF
>TRBV9|TRBJ2-2
ASSVLDRDTGELF
>TRBV10-3|TRBJ1-2
AISDRQGNYGYT
>TRBV7-9|TRBJ2-5
ASSSRPDWQETQY